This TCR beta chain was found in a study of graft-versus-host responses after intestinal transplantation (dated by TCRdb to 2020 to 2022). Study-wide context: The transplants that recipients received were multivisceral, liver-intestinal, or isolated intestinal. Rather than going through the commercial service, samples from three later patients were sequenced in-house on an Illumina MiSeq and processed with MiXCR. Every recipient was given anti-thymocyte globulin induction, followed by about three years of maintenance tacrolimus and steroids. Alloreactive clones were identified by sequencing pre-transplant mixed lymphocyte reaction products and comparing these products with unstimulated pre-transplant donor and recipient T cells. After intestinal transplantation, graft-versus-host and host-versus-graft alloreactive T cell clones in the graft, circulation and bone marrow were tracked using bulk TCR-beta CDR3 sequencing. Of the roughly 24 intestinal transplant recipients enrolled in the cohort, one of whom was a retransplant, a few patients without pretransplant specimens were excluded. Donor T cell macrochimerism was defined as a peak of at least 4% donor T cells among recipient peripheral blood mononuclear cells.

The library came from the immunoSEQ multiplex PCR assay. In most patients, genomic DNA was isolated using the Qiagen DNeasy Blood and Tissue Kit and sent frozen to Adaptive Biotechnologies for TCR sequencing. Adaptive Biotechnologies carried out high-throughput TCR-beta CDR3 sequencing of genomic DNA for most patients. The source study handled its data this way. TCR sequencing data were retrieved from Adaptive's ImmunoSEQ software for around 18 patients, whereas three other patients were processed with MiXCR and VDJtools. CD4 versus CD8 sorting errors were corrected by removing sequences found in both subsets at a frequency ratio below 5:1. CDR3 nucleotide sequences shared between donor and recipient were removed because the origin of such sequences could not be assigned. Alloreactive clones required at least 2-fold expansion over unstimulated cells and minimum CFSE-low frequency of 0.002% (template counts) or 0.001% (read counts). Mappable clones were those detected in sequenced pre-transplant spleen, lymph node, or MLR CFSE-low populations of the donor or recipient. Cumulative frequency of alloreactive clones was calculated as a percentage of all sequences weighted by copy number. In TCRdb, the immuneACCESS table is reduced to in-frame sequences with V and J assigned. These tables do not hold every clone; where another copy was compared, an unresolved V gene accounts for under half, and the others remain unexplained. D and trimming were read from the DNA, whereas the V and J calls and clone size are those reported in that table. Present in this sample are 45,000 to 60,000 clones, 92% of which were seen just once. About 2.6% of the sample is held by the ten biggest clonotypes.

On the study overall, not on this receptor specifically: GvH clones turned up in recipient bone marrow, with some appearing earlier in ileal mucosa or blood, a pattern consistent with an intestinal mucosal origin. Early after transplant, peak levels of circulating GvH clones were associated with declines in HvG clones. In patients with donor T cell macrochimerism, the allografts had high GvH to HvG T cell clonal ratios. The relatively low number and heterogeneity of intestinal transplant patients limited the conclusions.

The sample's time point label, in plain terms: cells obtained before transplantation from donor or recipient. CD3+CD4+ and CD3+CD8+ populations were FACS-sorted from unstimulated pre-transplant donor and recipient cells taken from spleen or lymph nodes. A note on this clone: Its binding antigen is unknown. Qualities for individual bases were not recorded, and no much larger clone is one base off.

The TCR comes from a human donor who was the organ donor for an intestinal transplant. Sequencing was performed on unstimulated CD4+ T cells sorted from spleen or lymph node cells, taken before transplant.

CDR3 reads: CASSLGGGTGEFF. The DNA reads TGTGCCAGCAGCTTAGGAGGGGGGACAGGGGAGTTCTTC. The rearrangement joined TRBV7-2 to TRBJ2-1, with 10 junctional bases fitting TRBD1. Measured from the cysteine to the phenylalanine, the CDR3 is 13 residues long. Of the read, only the CDR3 DNA is kept; its 39 bases are in frame from base 1. V loses 1 base at its end and J loses 14 bases; junction bases beyond the gene matches: 5. CDR1 SGHTA and CDR2 FQGNSA were looked up in the germline V gene.